This T cell receptor beta chain was sequenced in a study of Ad26.COV2.S vaccination and SARS-CoV-2 variants. Study background: Each vaccinee took Ad26.COV2.S intramuscularly, once or twice 56 days apart. Whole-study results and caveats: Marked by substantial breadth, spike-specific CD8+ and CD4+ T cell responses were reportedly seen after vaccination. Spike-specific TCR breadth in vaccine recipients exceeded that seen in placebo recipients.

Notes on this clone: Its specificity is not known.

The treatment denotes: some 19 received Ad26.COV2.S at low or high dose, single or two shots; 5 received placebo; per-sample allocation not given. Sample collection was performed on day 63 after the first vaccine or placebo injection. CDR1 KGHSH and CDR2 LQKENI come from the germline V gene. The CDR3 length is 14 residues. V lost 4 bases and J lost 3; bases outside the gene matches: 5. Assay used: immunoSEQ multiplex PCR; TCRdb lists only in-frame clones, some missing. The sample lists roughly 380,000 clones, around 87% seen once, with 3.5% to 4% in the top ten. The chain combines TRBV18 with TRBJ1-1; 7 nucleotides match TRBD1. The source is a person aged 18-65 years who received the Ad26.COV2.S COVID-19 vaccine or a placebo. This sample comprised peripheral blood, obtained in a trial of Ad26.COV2.S vaccine versus placebo. CDR3 loop: CASSQGRGDTEAFF. The CDR3 region has the DNA TGTGCCAGCTCACAGGGCAGGGGGGACACTGAAGCTTTCTTT.